This passage covers 9 T cell receptor beta chains from one sample sequenced in a study of CD8 T cells in ankylosing spondylitis. General study points: Ankylosing spondylitis blood appeared to be characterized by a TCR beta motif of about eight highly homologous variants.

TCRdb analysed the 5' RACE reads with MiXCR anew, one entry per CDR3 protein. The top ten hold approximately 6.2% of the sample, which has approximately 500,000 distinct CDR3 sequences, about 13% seen once. No cognate antigen is known for these TCRs. Sequenced input: blood, either unsorted or a sorted T cell fraction (not recorded which). Source of these receptors: a male donor with ankylosing spondylitis.

Only a few counts were recorded for this clonotype. This rearrangement joins TRBV5-1 to TRBJ2-3; 7 bases are shared with TRBD2. Germline lookup yields CDR1 SGHRS and CDR2 YFSETQ. Trimming removed 7 bases from V and 3 bases from J; junction bases left unmatched: 5. This CDR3 is 13 amino acids long. As DNA, the CDR3 is TGCGCCAGCTTGAGCGGGACTACAGATACGCAGTATTTT. Amino acid sequence: CASLSGTTDTQYF.

The chain links TRBV12-5 to TRBJ2-5, with D perhaps TRBD1 (6 bases). This CDR3 comprises 14 residues. Between the trimmed V and J ends, which lost 6 bases and 2 bases, there was a span of 13 bases. Looked up from germline, CDR1 is LGHNT and CDR2 is FRNRAP. CDR3 amino acids: CASGSGTTQETQYF. CDR3 in DNA: TGTGCTAGTGGCTCCGGGACAACACAAGAGACCCAGTACTTC.

The sample holds a few counts of this clonotype. This rearrangement joins TRBV12-3 or TRBV12-4 to TRBJ1-3; weak D call: TRBD1 (6 bases). CDR3 length: 17 amino acids. V gave up 5 bases and J gave up 2 bases, with 19 bases separating them. The CDR3 nucleotides are TGTGCCAGCAGTCCAGCGGGCAGGGGTTATGCTGGAAACACCATATATTTT. This encodes CASSPAGRGYAGNTIYF.

V and J are TRBV5-1 and TRBJ1-1; TRBD1 might be the D (5 bases). Trimming removed 0 bases at V and 7 bases at J, with 10 bases between. Germline values: CDR1 SGHRS, CDR2 YFSETQ. The CDR3 runs to 13 residues. CDR3 bases: TGCGCCAGCAGCTTGGCCCAGGGTGATGAAGCTTTCTTT. It yields the protein CASSLAQGDEAFF.

The chain has TRBV5-1 and TRBJ2-3; the D gene is possibly TRBD2 (5 bases). Germline V lookup: CDR1 SGHRS, CDR2 YFSETQ. CDR3 length: 16 residues. Trimming left V 0 bases short and J 4 bases short, with 15 bases between. CDR3 DNA sequence: TGCGCCAGCAGCTTGGTTGTAGATGCTAGCCCAGATACGCAGTATTTT. Its translation: CASSLVVDASPDTQYF.

This clonotype has only a few counts. The chain uses TRBV12-3 or TRBV12-4 and TRBJ2-1, with no clear D. The CDR3 is 15 residues long. The V end lost 7 bases, the J end lost 8 bases, and 21 bases lay between the germline ends. In DNA form, the CDR3 reads TGTGCCAGCATTCCTGTCGGTCAGGCTGGCGATGAGCAGTTCTTC. Residues: CASIPVGQAGDEQFF.

This clonotype showed up many times. This sequence joins TRBV12-3 or TRBV12-4 and TRBJ2-2; D is unresolved. V gave up 6 bases and J gave up 6 bases, with 11 bases separating them. CDR3 size: 13 residues. The CDR3 loop is CASSWVRAGELFF. CDR3 sequence (DNA): TGTGCCAGCAGCTGGGTACGGGCCGGGGAGCTGTTTTTT.

The chain employs TRBV10-3 and TRBJ2-7, with D maybe TRBD1 (6 bases). Germline V gene lookup returns CDR1 ENHRY and CDR2 SYGVKD. V lost 2 bases and J 7 bases, leaving 12 bases between the germline ends. The CDR3 runs to 13 residues. CDR3: CAISESRGGEQYV. The CDR3 DNA is TGTGCCATCAGTGAGAGCAGGGGTGGGGAGCAGTACGTC.

Details on this clonotype: Germline and junction disagree at one end, which may indicate a read error. The chain has TRBV10-3 and TRBJ2-3, with 9 nucleotides matching TRBD2. The germline V gene has CDR1 ENHRY and CDR2 SYGVKD. The CDR3 contains 14 residues. CDR3 in amino acids: CATSSGSRTDTQYF. In nucleotides, the CDR3 is TGTGCCACCAGTAGCGGGAGTCGAACAGATACGCAGTATTTT.